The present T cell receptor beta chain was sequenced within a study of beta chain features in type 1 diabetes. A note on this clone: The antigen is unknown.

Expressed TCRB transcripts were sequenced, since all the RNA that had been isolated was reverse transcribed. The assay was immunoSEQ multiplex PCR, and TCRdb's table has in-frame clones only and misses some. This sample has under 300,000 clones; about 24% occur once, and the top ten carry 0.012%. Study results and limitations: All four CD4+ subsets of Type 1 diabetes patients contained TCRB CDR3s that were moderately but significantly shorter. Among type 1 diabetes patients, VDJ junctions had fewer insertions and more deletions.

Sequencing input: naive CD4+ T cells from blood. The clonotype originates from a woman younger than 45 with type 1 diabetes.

DNA for the CDR3: TGCAGCGTTCGAAAGAGACTAGCCTTTAGGAATGAGCAGTTCTTC. Protein: CSVRKRLAFRNEQFF. The chain joins TRBV29-1 to TRBJ2-1; 7 bases map to TRBD2. The CDR3 is 15 amino acids. CDR1 SQVTM and CDR2 ANQGSEA come from the germline V gene. Unmatched junction bases numbered 14, after V lost 5 bases and J lost 7 bases.